The 31 T cell receptor beta chains presented below share a single source sample, sequenced in a study of long-term antiretroviral therapy in people with HIV. The libraries were made with immunoSEQ v3.0 at survey level. Method: immunoSEQ multiplex PCR; TCRdb's copy keeps in-frame clones and lacks some. The sample has around 15,000 clones, more than 75% seen once. The sequencing used unsorted PBMCs, collected 6.9 years after starting antiretroviral therapy. These receptors all stem from a man between 50 and 59 years old with HIV.

V usage is TRBV14 and J usage is TRBJ2-3; D not resolved. Per the germline V gene, CDR1 is SGHDN and CDR2 is FVKESK. The V gene lost 0 bases and the J gene lost 7 bases, with 11 bases spanning the gap. This CDR3 has 14 amino acids. The CDR3 loop reads CASSQDIRSNTQYF. The CDR3 DNA follows: TGTGCCAGCAGCCAAGATATTAGGAGCAATACGCAGTATTTT. The entire variable domain, with the rest obtained from reference TRBV14 and TRBJ2-3, is as follows: EAGVTQFPSHSVIEKGQTVTLRCDPISGHDNLYWYRRVMGKEIKFLLHFVKESKQDESGMPNNRFLAERTGGTYSTLKVQPAELEDSGVYFCASSQDIRSNTQYFGPGTRLTVL.

This clone has only a few counts. The gene calls are TRBV27 and TRBJ1-4, with no clear D. CDR1 MNHEY and CDR2 SMNVEV come from the germline V gene (reference sequence). Trimming took 4 bases from V and 0 from J, leaving 9 bases between them. The CDR3 runs 15 residues. The CDR3 reads CASSSSIATNEKLFF. CDR3 sequence (DNA): TGTGCCAGCAGTTCCTCAATTGCAACTAATGAAAAACTGTTTTTT.

V gene TRBV7-6 combines with J gene TRBJ2-4; TRBD1 aligns across 8 bases. CDR3 size: 14 residues. The junction had 8 bases not matched to a gene; V was cut back by 5 bases and J by 8 bases. CDR1 SGHVS and CDR2 FNYEAQ come from the germline V gene. In DNA form, the CDR3 reads TGTGCCAGCAGCGCGGGACAGGAAGGGGACATTCAGTACTTC. Translating it yields CASSAGQEGDIQYF. The full variable domain, its missing parts supplied by reference TRBV7-6 and TRBJ2-4, is GAGVSQSPRYKVTKRGQDVALRCDPISGHVSLYWYRQALGQGPEFLTYFNYEAQQDKSGLPNDRFSAERPEGSISTLTIQRTEQRDSAMYRCASSAGQEGDIQYFGAGTRLSVL.

The chain recombines TRBV19 with TRBJ2-6; D may correspond to TRBD1 or TRBD2 (5 bases each). Per the germline V gene, CDR1 is LNHDA and CDR2 is SQIVND (reference sequence). Trimming left V 7 bases short and J 4 bases short, with 11 bases between. The CDR3 totals 14 residues. CDR3 coding DNA: TGTGCCAGTACTCCCCGGGGCGGGGCCAACGTCCTGACTTTC. Its protein product is CASTPRGGANVLTF.

The chain couples TRBV5-1 to TRBJ2-5; no firm D call. Between the trimmed V and J ends, which lost 4 bases and 0 bases, there was a span of 4 bases. Germline V lookup: CDR1 SGHRS, CDR2 YFSETQ. The CDR3 spans 12 residues. DNA for the CDR3: TGCGCCAGCAGCGCCAACCAAGAGACCCAGTACTTC. This sequence encodes CASSANQETQYF.

J is TRBJ2-7 and V is TRBV14, with D tentatively TRBD2 (5 bases). Germline loops: CDR1 SGHDN, CDR2 FVKESK. The germline V and J ends were trimmed by 1 base and 2 bases, with 12 bases remaining between them. The CDR3 has 15 amino acids. In DNA form, the CDR3 reads TGTGCCAGCAGCCAAGGTGAAGGGAGAACCTACGAGCAGTACTTC. It codes for CASSQGEGRTYEQYF.

The genes are TRBV7-2 and TRBJ2-7, with D perhaps TRBD1 or TRBD2 (6 bases each). Trimming took off 2 bases at V and 3 bases at J, with 11 bases between the two ends. This CDR3 contains 14 residues. CDR1 and CDR2 from the germline V gene are SGHTA and FQGNSA. The CDR3 spells CASSLRGAHYEQYF. The CDR3, as DNA: TGTGCCAGCAGCTTAAGGGGGGCCCACTACGAGCAGTACTTC.

V usage is TRBV4-2 and J usage is TRBJ2-5; the D gene is possibly TRBD2 (6 bases). Trimming took 1 base from V and 3 from J, leaving 9 bases between them. The germline CDR1 and CDR2 sequences are LGHNA and YNFKEQ. The CDR3 runs to 14 residues. CDR3 sequence (DNA): TGTGCCAGCAGCCAAGGAGCGGGCAAAGAGACCCAGTACTTC. It encodes CASSQGAGKETQYF.

This clone is deemed large. This chain connects TRBV28 to TRBJ1-5; no reliable D call. Between the trimmed V and J ends, which lost 4 bases and 0 bases, there was a span of 10 bases. This CDR3 is built from 15 residues. Germline assignment: CDR1 MDHEN and CDR2 SYDVKM. For the CDR3, the DNA is TGTGCCAGCAGTTCCGGATTCGATAGCAATCAGCCCCAGCATTTT. As protein: CASSSGFDSNQPQHF.

J is TRBJ2-2 and V is TRBV28, with a possible D match to TRBD1 (5 bases). The V end was cut by 5 bases, the J end by 6 bases, with 19 bases between. The CDR3 covers 16 residues. In germline, CDR1 is MDHEN, CDR2 SYDVKM. CDR3 DNA: TGTGCCAGCAGTCTAAGGGGAACGTTCCAGTCCGGGGAGCTGTTTTTT. It specifies CASSLRGTFQSGELFF.

This chain connects TRBV21-1 to TRBJ2-3. TRBV21-1 is a recognized pseudogene. The CDR3 extends over 16 amino acids. CDR3 in DNA: TGTGCCAGCAGTTTAAGTCCGACCCTCTCGGCAGATACGCAGTATTTT. Translating it yields CASSLSPTLSADTQYF.

The chain recombines TRBV2 with TRBJ1-2, with a weak D call TRBD1 (6 bases). Looked up from germline, CDR1 is SNHLY and CDR2 is FYNNEI. The CDR3 sequence is 11 residues long. V was shortened by 3 bases and J by 7 bases, with 6 bases between the two germline ends. CDR3 amino acids: CASSDRGGYTF. CDR3 DNA sequence: TGTGCCAGCAGTGACAGGGGTGGCTACACCTTC.

This clone has a handful of counts. This chain joins TRBV27 and TRBJ2-1; D might be TRBD1 or TRBD2, each matching 7 bases. With 11 bases removed from V and 12 bases from J, the gap between germline ends came to 17 bases. This CDR3 is built from 11 residues. Germline values: CDR1 MNHEY, CDR2 SMNVEV (reference sequence). Here the CDR3 reads CASQGGAGQFF. The CDR3 DNA reads as TGTGCCTCGCAGGGGGGGGCTGGGCAGTTCTTC.

The genes are TRBV4-3 and TRBJ1-2; 7 bases map to TRBD1. CDR1 and CDR2 (germline): LGHNA, YSLEER. J gave up 4 bases and V 1 base, and 6 bases lay outside the gene matches. This CDR3 contains 15 residues. CDR3 loop: CASSQVRDSLYGYTF. The CDR3 DNA is TGCGCCAGCAGCCAAGTCCGGGACAGCCTCTATGGCTACACCTTC.

In this sample, this clone turned up a few times. This chain connects TRBV4-2 to TRBJ2-1; D may match TRBD1 or TRBD2 (5 bases each). Germline V lookup: CDR1 LGHNA, CDR2 YNFKEQ. Trimming left V 0 bases short and J 10 bases short, with 13 bases between. This CDR3 is built from 14 residues. Written as DNA, the CDR3 is TGTGCCAGCAGCCAAGAGGTCTACGGGACGGAGCAGTTCTTC. Translating gives CASSQEVYGTEQFF.

The CDR3 loop reads CATTEGQSYEQYF. CDR3 coding DNA: TGTGCCACCACGGAAGGACAGAGCTACGAGCAGTACTTC. The chain carries TRBV28 and TRBJ2-7; weak D call: TRBD1 (6 bases). Trimming left V 10 bases short and J 3 bases short, with 16 bases between. The germline V gene has CDR1 MDHEN and CDR2 SYDVKM. CDR3 size: 13 residues.

The rearrangement uses TRBV14 and TRBJ2-7; D is unclear. This CDR3 has 12 amino acids. Trimming removed 2 bases from V and 6 bases from J, with 8 bases in between. In germline, CDR1 is SGHDN, CDR2 FVKESK. The CDR3 nucleotides are TGTGCCAGCAGCCAACATTCATCCGAGCAGTACTTC. Its translation: CASSQHSSEQYF.

The CDR3 protein is CASSYGNEQFF. CDR3 DNA sequence: TGTGCCAGCAGTTACGGCAATGAGCAGTTCTTC. The chain joins TRBV6-5 to TRBJ2-1, with D unresolved. V dropped 2 bases and J dropped 6 bases, with 2 bases sitting between them. In germline, CDR1 is MNHEY, CDR2 SVGAGI. The CDR3 sequence is 11 residues long.

The chain carries TRBV5-6 and TRBJ2-5; D uncertain. Deletions cut 1 base from V and 7 bases from J, with 8 bases between. The length of the CDR3 is 12 residues. Germline loops: CDR1 SGHDT, CDR2 YYEEEE. The CDR3 DNA sequence: TGTGCCAGCAGCTTGCAGTGGGGGACCCAGTACTTC. Protein: CASSLQWGTQYF.

This clone was seen a few times. The genes are TRBV21-1 and TRBJ1-1. TRBV21-1 is a known pseudogene. This CDR3 contains 11 residues. The CDR3 reads CANRGNTEAFF. CDR3 in DNA: TGTGCCAACAGGGGAAACACTGAAGCTTTCTTT.

The chain carries TRBV6-6 and TRBJ2-7; D may match TRBD1 or TRBD2 (5 bases each). Trimming pared 6 bases from V and 2 bases from J, leaving 17 bases between. CDR3 length: 15 amino acids. CDR1 is MNHNY, CDR2 SVGAGI, per germline (reference sequence). The CDR3 DNA is TGTGCCAGCAGATACGGGATGGGGCCAGCCTACGAGCAGTACTTC. Translating it yields CASRYGMGPAYEQYF.

The rearrangement links TRBV7-2 to TRBJ1-3; TRBD1 is a possible D gene (5 bases). The V end lost 6 bases, the J end lost 0 bases, and 12 bases lay between the germline ends. The V gene's germline CDR1 is SGHTA and CDR2 FQGNSA. The CDR3 length is 15 residues. The CDR3 reads CASSPGPDSGNTIYF. CDR3 bases: TGTGCCAGCAGTCCGGGACCCGACTCTGGAAACACCATATATTTT.

The chain is built from TRBV9 and TRBJ2-3; possibly TRBD2 for D (6 bases). V lost 6 bases and J lost 3, with 17 bases in between. Germline CDR1 is SGDLS and CDR2 is YYNGEE. CDR3 length: 15 amino acids. The DNA for the CDR3 is TGTGCCAGCAAAAAGCGGGCCGTTGGGACAGATACGCAGTATTTT. It yields the protein CASKKRAVGTDTQYF.

This chain connects TRBV7-2 to TRBJ1-4, with D maybe TRBD1 (5 bases). V was clipped by 1 base and J by 0 bases, with 12 bases between them. This CDR3 spans 17 amino acids. Germline loops: CDR1 SGHTA, CDR2 FQGNSA. CDR3 DNA: TGTGCCAGCAGCTTAGTTGGGGGACCTACAACTAATGAAAAACTGTTTTTT. This sequence encodes CASSLVGGPTTNEKLFF.

The table lists this clone with a few counts. V and J are TRBV29-1 and TRBJ1-1; D is uncertain. The CDR3 is 12 residues long. Trimming left V 6 bases short and J 0 bases short, with 8 bases between. Germline V gene sequence: CDR1 SQVTM, CDR2 ANQGSEA. Written as DNA, the CDR3 is TGCAGCGTGCGCTACATGAACACTGAAGCTTTCTTT. This codes for CSVRYMNTEAFF.

The CDR3: CASSLSPGINQPQHF. DNA of the CDR3: TGTGCCAGCAGTTTATCGCCGGGGATAAATCAGCCCCAGCATTTT. The chain links TRBV27 to TRBJ1-5, with D unclear. Trimming pared 0 bases from V and 4 bases from J, leaving 10 bases between. The length of the CDR3 is 15 residues. Germline V gives CDR1 MNHEY, CDR2 SMNVEV (reference sequence).

This clone is medium-sized. The chain recombines TRBV6-4 with TRBJ2-1, with 13 bases matching TRBD2. The V and J ends lost 4 bases and 11 bases, in that order; junction bases with no gene match: 8. Germline V gives CDR1 MRHNA, CDR2 SNTAGT. This CDR3 region has 15 residues. The CDR3 region has the DNA TGTGCCAGCAGTGGGACTAGCGGGAGTAGGTCCCAGCAGTTCTTC. Its protein product is CASSGTSGSRSQQFF.

This clone was picked up a small number of times. The CDR3 is CASSPPRTSATTDTQYF. The CDR3 DNA sequence: TGTGCCAGCAGCCCCCCTCGGACTAGCGCAACCACAGATACGCAGTATTTT. The V call is TRBV7-3, the J call TRBJ2-3; TRBD2 aligns across 9 bases. Trimming cost V 5 bases and J 2 bases; bases outside gene matches: 11. Germline CDR1 reads SGHTA; CDR2 reads FQGTGA. The length of the CDR3 is 17 residues.

DNA for the CDR3: TGTGCCTGGAGTGAGGGTGAGACCCAGTACTTC. The encoded protein is CAWSEGETQYF. The genes are TRBV30 and TRBJ2-5; D not resolved. V was pared by 1 base and J by 5 bases, with 5 bases between. The CDR3 is made up of 11 amino acids. Per the germline V gene, CDR1 is GTSNPN and CDR2 is SVGIG (reference sequence).

The chain carries TRBV4-1 and TRBJ1-4; D is unresolved. The CDR3 covers 13 residues. Deletions cut 5 bases from V and 7 bases from J, with 11 bases between. Germline V gene lookup returns CDR1 MGHRA and CDR2 YSYEKL. In DNA form, the CDR3 reads TGCGCCAGCAGCTTCAGGAGGGTTGAAAAACTGTTTTTT. Translation: CASSFRRVEKLFF.

This clone was seen a single time. The chain carries TRBV4-1 and TRBJ2-3, with TRBD2 as a possible D gene (5 bases). Trimming left V 7 bases short and J 6 bases short, with 17 bases between. This CDR3 contains 14 residues. Germline values: CDR1 MGHRA, CDR2 YSYEKL. CDR3 DNA sequence: TGCGCCAGCAAGGCAGCGGATGGGTGGGATACGCAGTATTTT. Amino acid sequence: CASKAADGWDTQYF.